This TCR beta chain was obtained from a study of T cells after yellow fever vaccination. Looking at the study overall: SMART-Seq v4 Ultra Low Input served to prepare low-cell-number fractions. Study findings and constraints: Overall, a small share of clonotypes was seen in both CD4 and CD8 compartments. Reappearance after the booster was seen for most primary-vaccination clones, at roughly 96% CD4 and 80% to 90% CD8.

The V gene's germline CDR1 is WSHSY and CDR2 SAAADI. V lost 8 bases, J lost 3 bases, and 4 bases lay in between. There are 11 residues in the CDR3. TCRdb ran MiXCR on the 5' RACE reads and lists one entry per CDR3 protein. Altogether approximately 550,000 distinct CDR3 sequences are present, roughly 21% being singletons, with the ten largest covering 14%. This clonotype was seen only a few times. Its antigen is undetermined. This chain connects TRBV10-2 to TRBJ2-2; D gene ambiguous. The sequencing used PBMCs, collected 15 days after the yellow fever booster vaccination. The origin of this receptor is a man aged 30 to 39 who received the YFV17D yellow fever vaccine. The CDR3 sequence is CASGHTGELFF. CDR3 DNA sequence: TGCGCCAGCGGCCACACCGGGGAGCTGTTTTTT.